This T cell receptor beta chain derives from a study of radiation and T cells in renal cell carcinoma. Overall study context: Nephrectomy followed 15 Gy stereotactic body radiation by 4 weeks.

Measured with immunoSEQ multiplex PCR; TCRdb has only the in-frame clones, and not every one. This table has 110,000 to 150,000 clones, around four fifths appearing once. In its sample, this clone was seen a few times. Time point of the sample: baseline pretreatment blood. Treatment: 15 Gy SBRT to primary tumor, nephrectomy 4 weeks later. Germline V gene lookup returns CDR1 SEHNR and CDR2 FQNEAQ (reference sequence). The V and J ends lost 1 base and 6 bases respectively, with 12 bases between them. CDR3 length: 14 residues. The chain uses TRBV7-9 and TRBJ1-2; D is ambiguous. This TCR derives from a woman aged 45-60 years with renal cell carcinoma. This specimen was blood, taken from a patient whose treatment included radiotherapy and nephrectomy. The CDR3 region has the DNA TGTGCCAGCAGCTTAGGGACCCGAAGAGATGGCTACACCTTC. Translating it yields CASSLGTRRDGYTF.